This TCR beta chain was retrieved from a study of identical twins. Unique molecular identifiers were in the cDNA, with template-switch universal primer binding. Each CDR3 protein gets one entry after TCRdb re-called the 5' RACE reads with MiXCR. The data contain about 240,000 distinct CDR3 sequences, over 9.5% of them singletons. Of note for this clonotype: The target antigen is unknown.

The CDR3 runs to 14 residues. Per germline, CDR1 SGDLS and CDR2 YYNGEE. With 1 base removed from V and 3 bases from J, the gap between germline ends came to 5 bases. Healthy Caucasians, and only they, were the donors. Points from the study as a whole: There was an excess of low generation probability in the out-of-frame alpha sequences that twins shared. A lower insertion count was a feature of abundant cord blood beta clonotypes, with no such feature in memory repertoires.

The rearrangement links TRBV9 to TRBJ2-6; the D is unclear. This receptor was taken from a man in his fifties in good health. The sequenced material came from memory T cells sorted from blood. The CDR3 DNA is TGTGCCAGCAGCGTAAGTCTTGGGGCCAACGTCCTGACTTTC. It is translated as CASSVSLGANVLTF.